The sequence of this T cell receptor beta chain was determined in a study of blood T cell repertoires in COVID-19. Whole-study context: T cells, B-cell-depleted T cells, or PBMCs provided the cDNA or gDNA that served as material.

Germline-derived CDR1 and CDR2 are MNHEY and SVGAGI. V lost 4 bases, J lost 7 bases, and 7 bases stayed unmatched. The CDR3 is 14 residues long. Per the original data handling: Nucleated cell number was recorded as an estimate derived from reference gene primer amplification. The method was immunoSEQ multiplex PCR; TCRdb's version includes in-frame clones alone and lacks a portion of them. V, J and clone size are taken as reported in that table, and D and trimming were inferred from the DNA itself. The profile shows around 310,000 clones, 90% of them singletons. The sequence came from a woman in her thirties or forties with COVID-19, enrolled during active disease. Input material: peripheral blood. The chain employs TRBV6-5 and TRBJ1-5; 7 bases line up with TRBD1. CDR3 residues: CASSSTGNGQPQHF. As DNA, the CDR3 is TGTGCCAGCAGTTCGACAGGGAATGGCCAGCCCCAGCATTTT.